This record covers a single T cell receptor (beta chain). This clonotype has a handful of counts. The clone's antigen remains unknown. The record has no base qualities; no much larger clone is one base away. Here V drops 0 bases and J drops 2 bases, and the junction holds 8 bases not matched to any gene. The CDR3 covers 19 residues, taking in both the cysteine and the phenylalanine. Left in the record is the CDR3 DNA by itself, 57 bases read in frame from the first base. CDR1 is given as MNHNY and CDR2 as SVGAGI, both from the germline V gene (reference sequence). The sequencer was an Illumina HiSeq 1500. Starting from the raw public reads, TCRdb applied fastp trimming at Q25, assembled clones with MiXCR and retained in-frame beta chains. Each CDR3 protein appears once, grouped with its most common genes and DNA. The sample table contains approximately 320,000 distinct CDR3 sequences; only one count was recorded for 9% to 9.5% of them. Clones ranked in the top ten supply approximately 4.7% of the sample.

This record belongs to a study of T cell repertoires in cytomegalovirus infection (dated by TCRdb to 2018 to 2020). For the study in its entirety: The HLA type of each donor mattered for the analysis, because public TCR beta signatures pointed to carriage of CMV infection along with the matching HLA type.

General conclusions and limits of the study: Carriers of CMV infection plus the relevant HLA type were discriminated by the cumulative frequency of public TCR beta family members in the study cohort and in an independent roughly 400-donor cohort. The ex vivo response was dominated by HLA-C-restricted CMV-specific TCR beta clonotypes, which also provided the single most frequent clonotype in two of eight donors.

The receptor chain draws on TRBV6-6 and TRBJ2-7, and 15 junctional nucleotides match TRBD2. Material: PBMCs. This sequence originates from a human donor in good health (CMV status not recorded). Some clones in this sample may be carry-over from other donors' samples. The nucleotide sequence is TGTGCCAGCAGTTACTCCCCCCCGGGACTAGCGGGGGGAACCTACGAGCAGTACTTC. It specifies CASSYSPPGLAGGTYEQYF.